Listed here is a single TCR beta chain. The assay was immunoSEQ multiplex PCR, and TCRdb's table has in-frame clones only and misses some. This sample has a few hundred thousand clones, with roughly 90% found just once. The treatment: about 20 received Ad26.COV2.S at low or high dose, single or two shots; about 5 received placebo; per-sample allocation not given. The study sampled participants on day 63 after the first vaccine or placebo injection. This specimen belongs to a study of Ad26.COV2.S vaccination and SARS-CoV-2 variants. The trim removed 4 bases at V and 0 bases at J, leaving 1 base unmatched. Per the germline V gene, CDR1 is SQVTM and CDR2 is ANQGSEA. The CDR3 consists of 13 residues.

This TCR was recovered from a person aged 18-65 years who received the Ad26.COV2.S COVID-19 vaccine or a placebo. The rearrangement uses TRBV29-1 and TRBJ2-3; 7 bases are a match to TRBD2. The sequences come from peripheral blood, collected in a trial of Ad26.COV2.S vaccine versus placebo. The DNA for the CDR3 is TGCAGCGTTGGGCGGGGGAGCACAGATACGCAGTATTTT. This sequence encodes CSVGRGSTDTQYF.